The 27 T cell receptor beta chains below were found in one sample sequenced in a study of blood T cell repertoires in COVID-19. Only in-frame clones appear in the TCRdb table, and some are missing; sequencing was by immunoSEQ multiplex PCR. This table holds 200,000 to 250,000 clones, about 85% found once. The sample consisted of peripheral blood. These receptors were taken from a young woman who had recovered from COVID-19.

The chain employs TRBV30 and TRBJ2-3; TRBD2 might be the D (6 bases). The CDR3 spans 11 residues. Between the trimmed V and J ends, which lost 3 bases and 6 bases, there was a span of 7 bases. The V gene's germline CDR1 is GTSNPN and CDR2 SVGIG (reference sequence). CDR3 in amino acids: CAWRGLDTQYF. Here the CDR3 DNA reads TGTGCCTGGAGGGGACTTGATACGCAGTATTTT.

The chain has TRBV15 and TRBJ2-7, with 9 bases that match TRBD1. Germline V gene data show CDR1 as LNHNV and CDR2 as YYDKDF (reference sequence). The CDR3 runs to 17 residues. V gave up 0 bases and J gave up 3 bases; unmatched junction bases: 9. The DNA for the CDR3 is TGTGCCACCAGCAGAGAGTTCGGGACAGGGTCGGACTACGAGCAGTACTTC. Its protein product is CATSREFGTGSDYEQYF.

The chain employs TRBV28 and TRBJ1-5, with 8 positions matching TRBD1. After removal of 10 bases from V and 3 bases from J, the junction contained 11 bases not matched to a gene. Germline CDR1 is MDHEN and CDR2 is SYDVKM. CDR3 length equals 15 residues. The CDR3 sequence: CATEPRQGHNQPQHF. The DNA for the CDR3 is TGTGCCACCGAACCCCGACAGGGGCACAATCAGCCCCAGCATTTT.

The rearrangement links TRBV7-9 to TRBJ2-5, with D perhaps TRBD2 (5 bases). CDR3 size: 15 residues. Trimming pared 5 bases from V and 3 bases from J, leaving 16 bases between. Germline V gene sequence: CDR1 SEHNR, CDR2 FQNEAQ (reference sequence). CDR3 bases: TGTGCCAGCAGCAGCGACGTGAGGGTAGAAGAGACCCAGTACTTC. Protein product: CASSSDVRVEETQYF.

The chain is built from TRBV19 and TRBJ1-2; a possible D gene is TRBD1 (6 bases). Germline-derived CDR1 and CDR2 are LNHDA and SQIVND (reference sequence). CDR3 size: 14 residues. V lost 1 base, J lost 1 base, and 7 bases lay in between. The CDR3 protein is CASSIGGHNYGYTF. CDR3 DNA sequence: TGTGCCAGTAGTATAGGGGGACATAACTATGGCTACACCTTC.

The genes are TRBV5-6 and TRBJ2-1, with 8 bases matching TRBD2. CDR3 size: 14 residues. Germline values: CDR1 SGHDT, CDR2 YYEEEE. V lost 4 bases, J lost 5 bases, and 5 bases stayed unmatched. The CDR3 loop reads CASSAGTSHNEQFF. In DNA form, the CDR3 reads TGTGCCAGCAGCGCCGGGACTAGTCACAATGAGCAGTTCTTC.

V usage is TRBV7-3 and J usage is TRBJ1-1, with 8 bases fitting TRBD1. Germline V gene lookup returns CDR1 SGHTA and CDR2 FQGTGA. The J segment lost 10 bases and the V segment lost 2 bases, leaving 6 bases of the junction unmatched. This CDR3 has 13 residues. CDR3 region: CASSLQDRAVAFF. Written as DNA, the CDR3 is TGTGCCAGCAGCTTACAGGACAGGGCAGTAGCTTTCTTT.

The chain couples TRBV5-6 to TRBJ1-1; TRBD1 matches at 8 bases. After removal of 4 bases from V and 8 bases from J, the junction contained 7 bases not matched to a gene. Per germline, CDR1 SGHDT and CDR2 YYEEEE. The CDR3 runs 13 residues. CDR3 DNA sequence: TGTGCCAGCAGCCCGGACAGGGTGAGGGAAGCTTTCTTT. Protein: CASSPDRVREAFF.

The V call is TRBV6-5, the J call TRBJ1-1; D remains unclear. The V and J ends lost 0 bases and 4 bases respectively, with 9 bases between them. CDR1 is MNHEY and CDR2 is SVGAGI in the germline V gene. The CDR3 contains 14 residues. CDR3 protein: CASSYSRVGTEAFF. The DNA of the CDR3 is TGTGCCAGCAGTTACTCGAGGGTTGGCACTGAAGCTTTCTTT.

The chain is built from TRBV14 and TRBJ1-1, with D hard to call. CDR1 and CDR2 (germline): SGHDN, FVKESK. V was trimmed by 2 bases and J by 1 base, leaving 17 bases between them. CDR3 length equals 17 residues. CDR3 sequence: CASSQIIGVPSNTEAFF. The CDR3 DNA follows: TGTGCCAGCAGCCAAATAATTGGAGTGCCGTCGAACACTGAAGCTTTCTTT.

This chain joins TRBV9 and TRBJ2-7; 7 bases map to TRBD1. The CDR3 is 16 residues long. Per the germline V gene, CDR1 is SGDLS and CDR2 is YYNGEE. Trimming at V came to 3 bases and at J to 0 bases, leaving 9 bases not matched to a gene. The CDR3 here is CASSAGPSGGSYEQYF. The CDR3 nucleotides are TGTGCCAGCAGCGCCGGACCTTCAGGGGGCTCCTACGAGCAGTACTTC.

This chain uses TRBV3-1 (or the pseudogene TRBV3-2) with TRBJ1-3; TRBD1 is a possible D gene (5 bases). Germline loops: CDR1 LGHDT, CDR2 YNNKEL (reference sequence). Between the trimmed V and J ends, which lost 2 bases and 3 bases, there was a span of 8 bases. CDR3 length equals 14 residues. CDR3 loop: CASSQIRVGNTIYF. Here the CDR3 DNA reads TGTGCCAGCAGCCAAATCAGGGTTGGAAACACCATATATTTT.

This clone appeared a single time. CDR3 loop: CASSIEDSSYNEQFF. Here the CDR3 DNA reads TGTGCCAGTAGTATAGAGGACAGCTCCTACAATGAGCAGTTCTTC. The genes are TRBV19 and TRBJ2-1; perhaps TRBD1 as D (6 bases). This CDR3 spans 15 amino acids. Germline-derived CDR1 and CDR2 are LNHDA and SQIVND (reference sequence). The V end lost 0 bases, the J end lost 0 bases, and 6 bases lay between the germline ends.

The chain links TRBV27 to TRBJ2-6; D may be TRBD2 (6 bases). The CDR3 has 15 residues. From germline, CDR1 is MNHEY and CDR2 SMNVEV (reference sequence). The V and J ends lost 6 bases and 2 bases respectively, with 11 bases between them. DNA for the CDR3: TGTGCCAGCAGCCCGGGGGTCACTGGGGCCAACGTCCTGACTTTC. Translation gives CASSPGVTGANVLTF. Supplemented by reference TRBV27 and TRBJ2-6, the full variable domain reads EAQVTQNPRYLITVTGKKLTVTCSQNMNHEYMSWYRQDPGLGLRQIYYSMNVEVTDKGDVPEGYKVSRKEKRNFPLILESPSPNQTSLYFCASSPGVTGANVLTFGAGSRLTVL.

The rearrangement joins TRBV6-2 or TRBV6-3 to TRBJ2-1; 9 bases are a match to TRBD1. Germline CDR1 is MNHEY and CDR2 is SVGEGT. The V and J ends lost 5 bases and 1 base, in that order; junction bases with no gene match: 9. The CDR3 is made up of 17 amino acids. The CDR3 bases are TGTGCCAGCAGTCAGTTACAGGGGGCGCGATCCTACAATGAGCAGTTCTTC. This codes for CASSQLQGARSYNEQFF.

V usage is TRBV6-5 and J usage is TRBJ2-7; no definite D call. V was shortened by 0 bases and J by 5 bases, with 8 bases between the two germline ends. This CDR3 has 13 residues. Per germline, CDR1 MNHEY and CDR2 SVGAGI. This CDR3 reads CASSYSPDNEQYF. CDR3 nucleotides: TGTGCCAGCAGTTACTCGCCAGATAACGAGCAGTACTTC.

The rearrangement joins TRBV4-3 to TRBJ2-1; TRBD1 aligns across 7 bases. The V gene end was trimmed by 0 bases and the J gene end by 0 bases; junction bases not matched to a gene: 11. The CDR3 spans 19 residues. The germline V gene encodes CDR1 LGHNA and CDR2 YSLEER. CDR3 region: CASSQDVGMRDSSYNEQFF. The CDR3 nucleotides read TGCGCCAGCAGCCAAGACGTGGGTATGAGGGACAGCTCCTACAATGAGCAGTTCTTC.

The J gene is TRBJ2-7, the V gene TRBV6-1; 7 bases line up with TRBD1. There are 15 residues in the CDR3. Germline V CDR1 and CDR2: MNHNS, SASEGT. Trimming cost V 3 bases and J 0 bases; bases outside gene matches: 5. CDR3 amino acids: CASSDHRDSSYEQYF. The CDR3, as DNA: TGTGCCAGCAGTGACCACCGGGACAGCTCCTACGAGCAGTACTTC.

V gene TRBV15 combines with J gene TRBJ2-7, with a tentative D call TRBD2 (6 bases). The V end was cut by 4 bases, the J end by 3 bases, with 10 bases between. The CDR3 length is 13 residues. Germline V lookup: CDR1 LNHNV, CDR2 YYDKDF (reference sequence). The CDR3 nucleotides are TGTGCCACCAGCACGACTAGATACTACGAGCAGTACTTC. Encoded protein: CATSTTRYYEQYF. The full variable domain, completed using reference TRBV15 and TRBJ2-7, is DAMVIQNPRYQVTQFGKPVTLSCSQTLNHNVMYWYQQKSSQAPKLLFHYYDKDFNNEADTPDNFQSRRPNTSFCFLDIRSPGLGDTAMYLCATSTTRYYEQYFGPGTRLTVT.

This rearrangement joins TRBV25-1 to TRBJ2-7; D not resolved. The V gene lost 4 bases and the J gene lost 3 bases, with 16 bases spanning the gap. The CDR3 consists of 15 residues. Germline V gene lookup returns CDR1 MGHDK and CDR2 SYGVNS. CDR3 nucleotide sequence: TGTGCCAGCAGTGGATCTACCACCAGGCACTACGAGCAGTACTTC. Protein: CASSGSTTRHYEQYF.

There are a few counts of this clone. The rearrangement joins TRBV5-4 to TRBJ2-3; 10 bases line up with TRBD2. CDR1 is SGHNT, CDR2 YYREEE, per germline (reference sequence). The CDR3 has 16 residues. The J segment lost 4 bases and the V segment lost 4 bases, leaving 9 bases of the junction unmatched. CDR3 DNA sequence: TGTGCCAGCAGCCGACCGGGACTAGCGTCCTCAGATACGCAGTATTTT. Residues: CASSRPGLASSDTQYF.

The chain uses TRBV7-9 and TRBJ1-5, with D unclear. V shed 2 bases and J shed 5 bases, with 7 bases lying between them. This CDR3 comprises 13 residues. Germline assignment: CDR1 SEHNR and CDR2 FQNEAQ (reference sequence). CDR3 loop: CASSLSGYQPQHF. In nucleotides, the CDR3 is TGTGCCAGCAGCTTATCAGGTTATCAGCCCCAGCATTTT.

V usage is TRBV6-6 and J usage is TRBJ2-3; 11 positions agree with TRBD2. Trimming took 6 bases from V and 1 from J; bases not matched to a gene: 3. The V gene's germline CDR1 is MNHNY and CDR2 SVGAGI (reference sequence). The CDR3 is made up of 15 amino acids. CDR3 coding DNA: TGTGCCAGCAGAGCACTAGCGGGAGGCACAGATACGCAGTATTTT. It codes for CASRALAGGTDTQYF.

This clone occurred once. J is TRBJ2-1 and V is TRBV30; 8 nucleotides match TRBD2. The CDR3 extends over 13 amino acids. Germline CDR1 GTSNPN, CDR2 SVGIG (reference sequence). Trimming took 6 bases from V and 1 from J; bases not matched to a gene: 2. The CDR3: CACSGKSYNEQFF. Here the CDR3 DNA reads TGTGCCTGTAGCGGGAAATCCTACAATGAGCAGTTCTTC.

The J gene is TRBJ1-1, the V gene TRBV7-8; 8 bases are shared with TRBD1. Germline-derived CDR1 and CDR2 are SGHVS and FQNEAQ. The CDR3 covers 16 residues. Unmatched junction bases numbered 8, after V lost 5 bases and J lost 0 bases. CDR3 region: CASSLGDRLMNTEAFF. The CDR3 region has the DNA TGTGCCAGCAGCCTAGGGGACAGGCTCATGAACACTGAAGCTTTCTTT.

This clone was detected once. This rearrangement joins TRBV9 to TRBJ2-7; TRBD2 matches 7 bases. The CDR3 has 15 amino acids. CDR1 is SGDLS and CDR2 is YYNGEE in the germline V gene. J lost 0 bases, V lost 3 bases, and 6 bases had no gene match. The CDR3 loop is CASSGASGYSYEQYF. In DNA, the CDR3 is TGTGCCAGCAGCGGGGCTAGCGGATACTCCTACGAGCAGTACTTC.

V gene TRBV7-2 combines with J gene TRBJ2-5; D perhaps matches TRBD2 (5 bases). V lost 1 base to trimming and J lost 2 bases, with 14 bases between them. Per the germline V gene, CDR1 is SGHTA and CDR2 is FQGNSA. CDR3 size: 16 residues. The CDR3 coding sequence is TGTGCCAGCAGCTTAGGCAGGAGGCGAATTCAAGAGACCCAGTACTTC. Its protein product is CASSLGRRRIQETQYF.